Detailed here is one TCR beta chain. For the second PCR, which ran for roughly 7 to 11 cycles, a sample-barcoded 5' primer and a J-beta primer mix were used. From the 5' RACE reads, TCRdb called clonotypes with MiXCR, one entry per CDR3 protein. The table shows approximately 790,000 distinct CDR3 sequences, with less than 80% occurring only once. This entry belongs to a study of blood T cells in healthy people across ages. The CDR3 has 14 amino acids. CDR1 is GTSNPN, CDR2 SVGIG, per germline (reference sequence). The junction had 3 bases not matched to a gene; V was cut back by 1 base and J by 2 bases.

The TCR comes from a man between 25 and 39 years old in good health. The chain combines TRBV30 with TRBJ2-7; 9 nucleotides align to TRBD1. The sequenced sample was blood. Here the CDR3 DNA reads TGTGCCTGGAGTGGGGACAGGGAGGCCTACGAGCAGTACTTC. It yields the protein CAWSGDREAYEQYF.